These 16 T cell receptor beta chains were sequenced from one sample in a study of T-cell reconstitution after alpha-beta-depleted transplantation in children. A TCRbeta library incorporating unique molecular identifiers was prepared. One entry per CDR3 protein, called by TCRdb with MiXCR from the PCR reads. This table holds 130,000 or so distinct CDR3 sequences, about 9.6% found once. This material consisted of PBMCs, mostly from graft donor cells, taken 180 days after TCRalphabeta/CD19-depleted stem cell transplant. These receptors came from a girl younger than two who had a stem cell transplant for combined immunodeficiency, so the T cells may come from the graft donor.

In its sample, this clonotype was seen a few times. The rearrangement links TRBV20-1 to TRBJ2-1; TRBD2 matches 13 bases. Germline-derived CDR1 and CDR2 are DFQATT and SNEGSKA (reference sequence). The CDR3 has 15 residues. V was clipped by 6 bases and J by 7 bases; unmatched bases: 9. CDR3 DNA sequence: TGCAGTGCCTTACTAGCGGGAGGGCCACGGAATGAGCAGTTCTTC. It is translated as CSALLAGGPRNEQFF.

This clonotype has a handful of counts. The gene calls are TRBV5-1 and TRBJ1-2, with unresolved D. Germline CDR1 reads SGHRS; CDR2 reads YFSETQ. Trimming shortened V by 2 bases and J by 4 bases, and 9 bases separated the two germline ends. The CDR3 is 13 residues long. CDR3 region: CASSFRSSYGYTF. CDR3 in DNA: TGCGCCAGCAGCTTCAGGAGTAGCTATGGCTACACCTTC.

This clonotype has ten or more counts. The chain couples TRBV5-1 to TRBJ2-3; 8 bases map to TRBD1. V shed 4 bases and J 1 base; nucleotides not matched to a gene: 5. Germline CDR1 is SGHRS and CDR2 is YFSETQ. The CDR3 sequence is 15 residues long. CDR3 DNA sequence: TGCGCCAGCAGCCCGTCAGGGGGCGGCACAGATACGCAGTATTTT. It codes for CASSPSGGGTDTQYF.

This clonotype was found many times. The chain links TRBV25-1 to TRBJ2-3; D is possibly TRBD1 (5 bases). The length of the CDR3 is 15 residues. Deletions cut 4 bases from V and 4 bases from J, with 15 bases between. Germline CDR1 is MGHDK and CDR2 is SYGVNS. CDR3 in DNA: TGTGCCAGCAGTGCGGGCCAGGGTAGGTCAGATACGCAGTATTTT. Its protein product is CASSAGQGRSDTQYF.

The chain recombines TRBV12-3 or TRBV12-4 with TRBJ2-2; 11 nucleotides match TRBD1. V trimming: 6 bases; J trimming: 4 bases; junction bases outside the gene matches: 7. The CDR3 is 16 residues long. Here the CDR3 reads CASSQDRGPITGELFF. The CDR3 bases are TGTGCCAGCAGCCAGGACAGGGGGCCGATCACCGGGGAGCTGTTTTTT.

The J gene is TRBJ1-1, the V gene TRBV24-1, with D uncertain. CDR1 is KGHDR and CDR2 is SFDVKD in the germline V gene. The CDR3 totals 11 residues. V lost 5 bases and J lost 10, with 10 bases in between. The CDR3 is CATSGGEGAFF. Written as DNA, the CDR3 is TGTGCCACCAGTGGGGGAGAAGGAGCTTTCTTT.

The chain's CDR3 is CASSVERINEQFF. The CDR3 DNA reads TGTGCCAGCAGCGTAGAAAGGATCAATGAGCAGTTCTTC. V gene TRBV9 combines with J gene TRBJ2-1, with D uncertain. The CDR3 covers 13 residues. Trimming removed 0 bases from V and 6 bases from J, with 7 bases in between. Germline values: CDR1 SGDLS, CDR2 YYNGEE.

This rearrangement joins TRBV7-2 to TRBJ1-5; D not certain. The CDR3 runs to 12 residues. Germline values: CDR1 SGHTA, CDR2 FQGNSA. The V end lost 7 bases, the J end lost 7 bases, and 11 bases lay between the germline ends. The CDR3 is CASNSVGQPQHF. The CDR3 DNA sequence: TGTGCCAGCAACTCCGTTGGACAGCCCCAGCATTTT.

This clonotype has more than one count but fewer than ten. The V and J genes are TRBV7-6 and TRBJ2-3; tentatively, D is TRBD2 (5 bases). Deletions cut 6 bases from V and 2 bases from J, with 15 bases between. The CDR3 is made up of 15 amino acids. The germline gives CDR1 SGHVS, CDR2 FNYEAQ. This chain's CDR3 is CASSPGLGDTDTQYF. In DNA form, the CDR3 reads TGTGCCAGCAGTCCAGGACTTGGGGACACAGATACGCAGTATTTT.

This clonotype was found a few times. This CDR3 reads CASSLGQHMNTEAFF. For the CDR3, the DNA is TGTGCCAGCAGCTTAGGACAGCATATGAACACTGAAGCTTTCTTT. The rearrangement uses TRBV7-6 and TRBJ1-1; D might be TRBD1 (5 bases). V lost 1 base and J lost 0, with 9 bases in between. There are 15 residues in the CDR3. Per germline, CDR1 SGHVS and CDR2 FNYEAQ.

This clonotype was seen ten or more times. J is TRBJ2-1 and V is TRBV25-1, with 9 nucleotides matching TRBD1. This CDR3 has 14 amino acids. From germline, CDR1 is MGHDK and CDR2 SYGVNS. After removal of 7 bases from V and 5 bases from J, the junction contained 6 bases not matched to a gene. The DNA of the CDR3 is TGTGCCAGCATGAGGACAGGGGTTAACAATGAGCAGTTCTTC. This codes for CASMRTGVNNEQFF.

This clonotype was detected ten times or more. The rearrangement joins TRBV5-1 to TRBJ1-1; no clear D gene. Trimming removed 3 bases from V and 4 bases from J, with 13 bases in between. CDR3 size: 14 residues. Germline CDR1 is SGHRS and CDR2 is YFSETQ. For the CDR3, the DNA is TGCGCCAGCAGCTCCCTGGGTGTTCTCACTGAAGCTTTCTTT. Protein sequence: CASSSLGVLTEAFF.

At least ten counts were recorded for this clonotype. The V call is TRBV20-1, the J call TRBJ2-3; D unclear. Germline CDR1 is DFQATT and CDR2 is SNEGSKA (reference sequence). CDR3 length: 11 amino acids. The germline V and J ends were trimmed by 8 bases and 2 bases, with 8 bases remaining between them. CDR3 loop: CSRYFTDTQYF. CDR3 DNA sequence: TGCAGTCGTTACTTCACAGATACGCAGTATTTT.

The chain employs TRBV7-8 and TRBJ1-1; a possible D gene is TRBD1 (6 bases). Germline CDR1 SGHVS, CDR2 FQNEAQ. The CDR3 consists of 14 residues. V was clipped by 2 bases and J by 4 bases, with 11 bases between them. The chain's CDR3 is CASSLLEGGTEAFF. CDR3 nucleotides: TGTGCCAGCAGCTTACTCGAGGGGGGCACTGAAGCTTTCTTT.

The chain carries TRBV5-5 and TRBJ1-1, with a possible D match to TRBD1 (5 bases). Germline CDR1 and CDR2: SGHKS and YYEKEE (reference sequence). The CDR3 loop spans 13 amino acids. Trimming stripped 4 bases from V and 5 bases from J, with 12 bases between. The CDR3 DNA follows: TGTGCCAGCAGCCTTCCGGGGGGGACTGAAGCTTTCTTT. It codes for CASSLPGGTEAFF.

The sample holds a few counts of this clonotype. The chain uses TRBV5-1 and TRBJ2-7; 8 bases fit TRBD1. The CDR3 runs to 16 residues. CDR1 is SGHRS, CDR2 YFSETQ, per germline. With 0 bases clipped from V and 3 bases from J, the junction kept 8 bases outside the gene matches. CDR3 protein: CASSLGTGIRGYEQYF. The CDR3 DNA follows: TGCGCCAGCAGCTTGGGGACAGGGATTAGGGGCTACGAGCAGTACTTC.